The present T cell receptor (beta chain) was sequenced within a study of regulatory T cells in long-lasting Graves disease. Study overall: To qualify as persistent, Graves' disease required over 5 years of antithyroid drugs with positive TSH receptor antibodies. Whole-study results and caveats: The study found TRBV28, TRBJ1-2 and TRBJ2-5 favored in persistent disease. Persistent patients shared about 2,800 public clonotypes among themselves. Newly diagnosed patients shared fewer, at about a thousand.

This clonotype was observed a few times. The target antigen is unknown. CDR3-region Arm-PCR and iRepertoire HTBI primers produced the TCR beta libraries. In the original analysis: The samples yielded approximately 62 TRBV and some 15 TRBJ segments. TCRdb re-called the multiplex PCR reads with MiXCR, one entry per CDR3 protein. What appears here as the V and J calls and clone size reflects TCRdb's work, not the paper's. The sample yields roughly 360,000 distinct CDR3 sequences, about 23% seen once. This CDR3 region has 13 residues. V was cut by 7 bases and J by 4 bases, with 13 bases left in between. Germline-derived CDR1 and CDR2 are MNHNS and SASEGT. Time point given: persistent/refractory GD, antithyroid drugs over 5 years with positive TRAb. PBMC RNA was the source of the TCR library.

The chain joins TRBV6-1 to TRBJ1-1; D is perhaps TRBD1 (6 bases). The TCR was taken from a woman between 35 and 50 years old with Graves disease. The sequencing used peripheral blood mononuclear cells (PBMCs), collected when the disease was refractory, from a patient treated with antithyroid drugs. CDR3 protein: CASMGGAFTEAFF. In DNA form, the CDR3 reads TGTGCCAGCATGGGGGGGGCTTTCACTGAAGCTTTCTTT.